One and the same sample provided the 27 T cell receptor beta chains below, sequenced in a study of T cells in Graves' hyperthyroidism and ophthalmopathy. Regions amplified from RNA transcripts were the TCR beta CDR3 regions. HTBI primers were used for first-round RT-PCR of the TCR CDR3. TCRdb itself ran the multiplex PCR reads through MiXCR, one entry per CDR3 protein. The sample records 600,000 to 800,000 distinct CDR3 sequences, roughly 32% being singletons. What was sequenced was blood. These receptors were taken from a woman aged 35 to 49 with Graves' hyperthyroidism.

This clonotype was counted a few times. This rearrangement joins TRBV20-1 to TRBJ2-5, with 7 nucleotides matching TRBD2. Germline values: CDR1 DFQATT, CDR2 SNEGSKA (reference sequence). The length of the CDR3 is 13 residues. J gave up 3 bases and V 8 bases, and 9 bases lay outside the gene matches. CDR3 in amino acids: CSSGGRGKETQYF. The CDR3 DNA reads TGCAGTTCGGGCGGGCGGGGGAAAGAGACCCAGTACTTC.

The V and J genes are TRBV7-2 and TRBJ2-6, with 11 bases lining up with TRBD1. Germline V lookup: CDR1 SGHTA, CDR2 FQGNSA. With V trimmed by 1 base and J by 1 base, 3 bases remained unmatched. The length of the CDR3 is 18 residues. The CDR3 DNA sequence: TGTGCCAGCAGCTTAGGGGGGACAGGGGGGTCTGGGGCCAACGTCCTGACTTTC. Translated, it gives CASSLGGTGGSGANVLTF.

The rearrangement joins TRBV7-9 to TRBJ1-1; TRBD1 matches at 7 bases. Unmatched junction bases numbered 8, after V lost 6 bases and J lost 4 bases. The germline V gene has CDR1 SEHNR and CDR2 FQNEAQ (reference sequence). CDR3 size: 14 residues. DNA for the CDR3: TGTGCCAGCAGTTTCTTCCGACAGGGCACTGAAGCTTTCTTT. Its protein product is CASSFFRQGTEAFF.

The V gene is TRBV9, the J gene TRBJ1-6; D perhaps matches TRBD1 (5 bases). Trimming took 4 bases from V and 7 from J, leaving 15 bases between them. Germline CDR1 and CDR2: SGDLS and YYNGEE. This CDR3 spans 15 amino acids. The CDR3 DNA is TGTGCCAGCAGCCCCACATCGGGGCCCAATTCACCCCTCCACTTT. The encoded protein is CASSPTSGPNSPLHF.

V usage is TRBV20-1 and J usage is TRBJ2-5; 7 bases align to TRBD2. The germline V gene has CDR1 DFQATT and CDR2 SNEGSKA (reference sequence). The CDR3 has 16 amino acids. The junction had 15 bases not matched to a gene; V was cut back by 3 bases and J by 5 bases. The CDR3 loop reads CSASGSLGGVRETQYF. DNA of the CDR3: TGCAGTGCTAGTGGTTCTCTGGGAGGGGTTAGGGAGACCCAGTACTTC.

The J gene is TRBJ2-3, the V gene TRBV24-1; D gene uncertain. CDR1 is KGHDR and CDR2 is SFDVKD in the germline V gene. V was trimmed by 0 bases and J by 6 bases, leaving 12 bases between them. This CDR3 spans 15 amino acids. The CDR3 loop is CATSDLRVSGDTQYF. CDR3 coding DNA: TGTGCCACCAGTGATTTGAGGGTCTCTGGGGATACGCAGTATTTT.

This clonotype was seen repeatedly, ten times or more. J is TRBJ1-2 and V is TRBV2; no clear D gene. CDR3 size: 11 residues. The germline gives CDR1 SNHLY, CDR2 FYNNEI. Deletions cut 6 bases from V and 8 bases from J, with 10 bases between. CDR3 DNA: TGTGCCAGCAGAGTAGATGGGGGCTACACCTTC. Amino acid sequence: CASRVDGGYTF.

This chain joins TRBV5-1 and TRBJ1-2; 7 nucleotides agree with TRBD1. Germline trimming cut 7 bases from V and 2 bases from J; bases unmatched to any gene: 8. The CDR3 contains 14 residues. Germline V lookup: CDR1 SGHRS, CDR2 YFSETQ. CDR3 bases: TGCGCCAGCCGTCCGGGACAGCGGAACTATGGCTACACCTTC. Translated, it gives CASRPGQRNYGYTF.

Details on this clonotype: Germline and junction disagree at one end, which may indicate a read error. This chain uses TRBV29-1 with TRBJ1-1; 8 positions match TRBD1. The CDR3 extends over 17 amino acids. CDR1 is SQVTM and CDR2 is ANQGSEA in the germline V gene. Written as DNA, the CDR3 is TGCAGCGTTGTTCCCATGGGGTCCAGGGGGCTATGGACTGGAGCTTTCTTT. As protein: CSVVPMGSRGLWTGAFF.

Concerning this clonotype: This may stem from a read error, because a much larger clone lies one nucleotide away. V usage is TRBV7-9 and J usage is TRBJ2-7, with D maybe TRBD1 (6 bases). Deletions cut 5 bases from V and 5 bases from J, with 22 bases between. Germline CDR1 reads SEHNR; CDR2 reads FQNEAQ (reference sequence). The CDR3 is 16 amino acids. This CDR3 reads CASSPPGSRGADEQYF. The CDR3 DNA follows: TGTGCCAGCAGCCCCCCAGGGAGCAGGGGCGCCGACGAGCAGTACTTC. Drawing the rest from reference TRBV7-9 and TRBJ2-7, the complete variable domain is DTGVSQNPRHKITKRGQNVTFRCDPISEHNRLYWYRQTLGQGPEFLTYFQNEAQLEKSRLLSDRFSAERPKGSFSTLEIQRTEQGDSAMYLCASSPPGSRGADEQYFGPGTRLTVT.

This clonotype was counted at least ten times. This chain links TRBV20-1 with TRBJ2-5, with no clear D. This CDR3 has 10 amino acids. The germline CDR1 and CDR2 sequences are DFQATT and SNEGSKA (reference sequence). Trimming stripped 0 bases from V and 5 bases from J, with 1 base between. The CDR3 nucleotides are TGCAGTGCTAGAGAGGAGACCCAGTACTTC. Protein sequence: CSAREETQYF.

This clonotype was recorded many times. The chain carries TRBV20-1 and TRBJ1-2; D is unclear. V was pared by 8 bases and J by 5 bases, with 9 bases between. The CDR3 runs to 10 residues. The germline V gene has CDR1 DFQATT and CDR2 SNEGSKA (reference sequence). The CDR3 here is CSCAEYGYTF. CDR3 in DNA: TGCAGTTGCGCAGAATATGGCTACACCTTC.

Points on this clonotype: Possible read error: a much larger clone is one base away. This chain joins TRBV5-8 and TRBJ2-5, with D perhaps assigned TRBD1 or TRBD2 (5 bases each). CDR1 is SGHTS and CDR2 is YDEGEE in the germline V gene. The CDR3 extends over 17 amino acids. The CDR3 DNA reads as TGTGCCAGCAGACTAATGGGAGCAGGCCTTCGAAACGGGACCCAGCACTTC. It is translated as CASRLMGAGLRNGTQHF.

At least ten counts were recorded for this clonotype. The chain joins TRBV5-6 to TRBJ1-6; no clear D. CDR1 is SGHDT and CDR2 is YYEEEE in the germline V gene. The V end was cut by 2 bases, the J end by 7 bases, with 7 bases between. The CDR3 is 13 residues long. The CDR3 here is CASSFISNSPLHF. CDR3 DNA: TGTGCCAGCAGCTTTATCTCGAATTCACCCCTCCACTTT.

The chain is built from TRBV7-9 and TRBJ2-5; TRBD2 matches at 9 bases. The V gene's germline CDR1 is SEHNR and CDR2 FQNEAQ (reference sequence). The CDR3 length is 19 residues. V dropped 2 bases and J dropped 11; count of bases not matched to a gene: 24. The CDR3 DNA reads as TGTGCCAGCAGCTTATTGGGGCCTAGCGGGGCCCTCCGGGATTTGGAGCAGTACTTC. As protein: CASSLLGPSGALRDLEQYF. Full variable domain (missing parts from reference TRBV7-9 and TRBJ2-5): DTGVSQNPRHKITKRGQNVTFRCDPISEHNRLYWYRQTLGQGPEFLTYFQNEAQLEKSRLLSDRFSAERPKGSFSTLEIQRTEQGDSAMYLCASSLLGPSGALRDLEQYFGPGTRLLVL.

This clonotype was seen more than once but under ten times. V gene TRBV6-1 combines with J gene TRBJ2-7; D is perhaps TRBD1 (8 bases). V was shortened by 5 bases and J by 2 bases, with 19 bases between the two germline ends. CDR3 length equals 16 residues. Per the germline V gene, CDR1 is MNHNS and CDR2 is SASEGT. The CDR3: CASSKDGQGGTYEQYF. CDR3 nucleotides: TGTGCCAGCAGTAAAGACGGACAGGGAGGGACCTACGAGCAGTACTTC.

Many counts were recorded for this clonotype. The chain employs TRBV19 and TRBJ2-5; D is unclear. Trimming took 3 bases from V and 3 from J, leaving 11 bases between them. This CDR3 has 14 amino acids. CDR1 and CDR2 (germline): LNHDA, SQIVND (reference sequence). The CDR3: CASSMVVWEETQYF. DNA of the CDR3: TGTGCCAGTAGTATGGTGGTGTGGGAAGAGACCCAGTACTTC.

The count of this clonotype is one. The CDR3, as DNA: TGTGCCAGCAGTTACTCGGGGGGGCGACTGCAAGAGACCCAGTACTTC. The encoded protein is CASSYSGGRLQETQYF. The chain has TRBV12-3 or TRBV12-4 and TRBJ2-5; 8 bases match TRBD2. After removal of 4 bases from V and 2 bases from J, the junction contained 9 bases not matched to a gene. The length of the CDR3 is 16 residues.

The gene calls are TRBV5-1 and TRBJ1-1, with 12 nucleotides matching TRBD1. V was pared by 3 bases and J by 5 bases, with 5 bases of the junction left unmatched. The CDR3 is 15 amino acids. The germline V gene has CDR1 SGHRS and CDR2 YFSETQ. CDR3 bases: TGCGCCAGCAGCTCACCGGGACAGGGGGCAACTGAAGCTTTCTTT. Its protein product is CASSSPGQGATEAFF.

This clonotype was counted ten times or more. The J gene is TRBJ2-6, the V gene TRBV10-3, with 10 bases aligning to TRBD1. The length of the CDR3 is 17 residues. CDR1 and CDR2 from the germline V gene are ENHRY and SYGVKD. Trimming cost V 4 bases and J 2 bases; bases outside gene matches: 5. The CDR3 protein is CAISVGTGAAGANVLTF. CDR3 nucleotide sequence: TGTGCCATCAGTGTTGGGACAGGGGCTGCTGGGGCCAACGTCCTGACTTTC.

This clonotype was seen a handful of times. The chain carries TRBV9 and TRBJ2-7; D not certain. Trimming cost V 3 bases and J 7 bases, with 20 bases left between them. The CDR3 length is 15 residues. Germline V gene lookup returns CDR1 SGDLS and CDR2 YYNGEE. The CDR3 loop reads CASSGRMSGAVEQYF. The DNA of the CDR3 is TGTGCCAGCAGCGGACGGATGTCGGGCGCGGTAGAGCAGTACTTC. The full variable domain, with the rest looked up from reference TRBV9 and TRBJ2-7, is DSGVTQTPKHLITATGQRVTLRCSPRSGDLSVYWYQQSLDQGLQFLIQYYNGEERAKGNILERFSAQQFPDLHSELNLSSLELGDSALYFCASSGRMSGAVEQYFGPGTRLTVT.

This clonotype was observed many times. The CDR3 nucleotides read TGCGCCAGCAGCTTGGAGGTTTCCGGGGAGCTGTTTTTT. Protein sequence: CASSLEVSGELFF. The chain employs TRBV5-1 and TRBJ2-2; D unresolved. V lost 0 bases and J 6 bases, leaving 6 bases between the germline ends. The CDR3 loop spans 13 amino acids. Germline CDR1 is SGHRS and CDR2 is YFSETQ.

Notes on this clonotype: This may stem from a read error, because a much larger clone lies one nucleotide away. The V call is TRBV7-2, the J call TRBJ2-7; D is perhaps TRBD2 (7 bases). This CDR3 spans 15 amino acids. CDR1 and CDR2 (germline): SGHTA, FQGNSA. The DNA of the CDR3 is TGCGCCAGCAGCCAAGGGGGACGGGGGGCGTACGAGCAGTACTTC. It is translated as CASSQGGRGAYEQYF.

Of note for this clonotype: A much larger clonotype is one base distant, so this may be a read error. The rearrangement joins TRBV19 to TRBJ1-3; weak D call: TRBD1 (5 bases). Germline loops: CDR1 LNHDA, CDR2 SQIVND (reference sequence). The CDR3 spans 16 residues. CDR3 DNA sequence: TGTGCCAGTAGTAAAGCGGCAGGGCCAAGTGGAAACACCACATATTTT. Its protein product is CASSKAAGPSGNTTYF.

This clonotype was counted at least ten times. The chain recombines TRBV2 with TRBJ1-6; 10 bases align to TRBD1. The CDR3 has 14 residues. Looked up from germline, CDR1 is SNHLY and CDR2 is FYNNEI. The ends lost 6 bases at V and 9 bases at J; junction bases unmatched: 5. DNA for the CDR3: TGTGCCAGCAGCCGGGACAGGGGTATTTCACCCCTCCACTTT. Protein sequence: CASSRDRGISPLHF.

This clonotype was observed a few times. The CDR3 spells CASSFVWDRVGGYTF. For the CDR3, the DNA is TGTGCCAGCAGTTTTGTTTGGGACAGGGTAGGTGGCTACACCTTC. The chain has TRBV28 and TRBJ1-2; 9 bases align to TRBD1. After removal of 3 bases from V and 7 bases from J, the junction contained 9 bases not matched to a gene. Germline V gives CDR1 MDHEN, CDR2 SYDVKM. This CDR3 contains 15 residues.

V is TRBV5-1 and J is TRBJ1-2, with 8 bases identical to TRBD1. V dropped 4 bases and J dropped 4; count of bases not matched to a gene: 6. This CDR3 contains 14 residues. Per the germline V gene, CDR1 is SGHRS and CDR2 is YFSETQ. The CDR3 coding sequence is TGCGCCAGCAGCCATGTGGGACAGGTCTATGGCTACACCTTC. Its translation is CASSHVGQVYGYTF.